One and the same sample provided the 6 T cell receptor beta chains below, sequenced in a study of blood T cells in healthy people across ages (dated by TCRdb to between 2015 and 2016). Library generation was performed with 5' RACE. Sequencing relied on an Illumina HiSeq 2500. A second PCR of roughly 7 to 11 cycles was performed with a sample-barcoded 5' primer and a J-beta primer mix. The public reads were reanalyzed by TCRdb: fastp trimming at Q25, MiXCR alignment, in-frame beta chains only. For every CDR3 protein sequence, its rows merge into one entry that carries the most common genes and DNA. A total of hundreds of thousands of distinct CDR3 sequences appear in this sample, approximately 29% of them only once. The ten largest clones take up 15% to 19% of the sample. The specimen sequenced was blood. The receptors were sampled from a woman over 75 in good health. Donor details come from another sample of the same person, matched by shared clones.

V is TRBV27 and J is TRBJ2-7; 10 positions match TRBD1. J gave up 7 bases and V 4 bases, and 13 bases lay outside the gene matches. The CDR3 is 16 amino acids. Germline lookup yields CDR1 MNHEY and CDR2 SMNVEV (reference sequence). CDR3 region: CASSSRGQGGYNEQYF. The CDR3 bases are TGTGCCAGCAGTTCCCGAGGACAGGGGGGGTACAATGAGCAGTACTTC.

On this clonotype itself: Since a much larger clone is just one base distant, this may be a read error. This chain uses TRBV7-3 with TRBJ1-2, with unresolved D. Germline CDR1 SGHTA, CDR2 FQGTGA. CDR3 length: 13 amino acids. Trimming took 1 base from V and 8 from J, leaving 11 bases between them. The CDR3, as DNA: TGTGCCAGCAGCTTAAAGGAGGGAGGCGGCTACACCTTC. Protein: CASSLKEGGGYTF.

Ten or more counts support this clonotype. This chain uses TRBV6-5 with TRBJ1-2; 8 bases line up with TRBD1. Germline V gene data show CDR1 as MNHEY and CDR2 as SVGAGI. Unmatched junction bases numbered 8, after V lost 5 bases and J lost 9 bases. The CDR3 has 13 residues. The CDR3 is CASSQRTGTSYTF. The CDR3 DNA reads TGTGCCAGCAGTCAACGGACAGGGACAAGCTACACCTTC.

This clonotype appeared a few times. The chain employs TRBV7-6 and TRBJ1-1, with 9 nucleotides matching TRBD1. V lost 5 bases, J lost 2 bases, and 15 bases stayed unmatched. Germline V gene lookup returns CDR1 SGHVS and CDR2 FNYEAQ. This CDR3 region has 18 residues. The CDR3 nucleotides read TGTGCCAGCAGCCAAGTGGGACAGGGCCCTTGGGGAAACACTGAAGCTTTCTTT. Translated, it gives CASSQVGQGPWGNTEAFF.

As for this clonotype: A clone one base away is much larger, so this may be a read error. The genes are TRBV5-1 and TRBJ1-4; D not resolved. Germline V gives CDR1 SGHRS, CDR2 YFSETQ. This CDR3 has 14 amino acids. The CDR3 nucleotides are TGCGCCTGCAGCTTGGATTCAACTAATGAAAAACTGTTTTTT. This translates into CACSLDSTNEKLFF.

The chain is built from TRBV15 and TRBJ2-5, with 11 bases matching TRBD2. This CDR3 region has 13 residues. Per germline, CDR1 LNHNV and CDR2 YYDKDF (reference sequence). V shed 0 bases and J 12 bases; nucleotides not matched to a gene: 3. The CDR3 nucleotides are TGTGCCACCAGCAGAGAGGGGACTAGCGGAAAGTACTTC. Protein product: CATSREGTSGKYF. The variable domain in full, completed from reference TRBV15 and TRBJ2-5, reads DAMVIQNPRYQVTQFGKPVTLSCSQTLNHNVMYWYQQKSSQAPKLLFHYYDKDFNNEADTPDNFQSRRPNTSFCFLDIRSPGLGDTAMYLCATSREGTSGKYFGPGTRLLVL.